The clone carrying this TCR beta chain was seen ten or more times. The antigen is not known. TCRdb passed the reads through MiXCR, listing each CDR3 protein once. The data contain roughly 200,000 distinct CDR3 sequences, 8% to 10% of them singletons. The CDR3 consists of 13 residues. The V and J ends lost 7 bases and 1 base respectively, with 10 bases between them. The V gene's germline CDR1 is LNHDA and CDR2 SQIVND (reference sequence). The data belong to a study of T cell repertoires in cytomegalovirus infection. About the research overall: CMV infection and matching HLA type were both indicated by public TCR beta signatures. Study-wide findings and caveats: CMV-specific HLA-C-restricted TCR beta clonotypes dominated the ex vivo response. Using cumulative public TCR beta family frequency, the authors identified those who carried CMV together with the relevant HLA.

V is TRBV19 and J is TRBJ1-1; D remains unclear. The specimen sequenced was PBMCs. The TCR sequence derives from a human donor in good health (CMV status not recorded). Some clones in this sample may be carry-over from other donors' samples. CDR3 residues: CASKEDANTEAFF. The CDR3 DNA reads TGTGCCAGTAAAGAGGATGCGAACACTGAAGCTTTCTTT.